The 19 T cell receptor beta chains in this list originate from one sample, sequenced in a study of blood T cell repertoires in COVID-19. The protocol was immunoSEQ multiplex PCR, while the TCRdb copy is restricted to in-frame clones and leaves out a portion. The table shows about 250,000 clones, with over 75% occurring only once. Sequencing was carried out using PBMCs or T cells enriched from blood (not recorded which). Receptors originate from a man aged 35 to 55 who had recovered from COVID-19.

The V call is TRBV19, the J call TRBJ2-1; TRBD2 aligns across 9 bases. The V gene's germline CDR1 is LNHDA and CDR2 SQIVND (reference sequence). V was clipped by 4 bases and J by 6 bases; unmatched bases: 16. This CDR3 has 18 residues. The CDR3 bases are TGTGCCAGTAGTAGCTACCCGACTAGCGGAGGGGCATCCAATGAGCAGTTCTTC. It is translated as CASSSYPTSGGASNEQFF.

The rearrangement uses TRBV7-2 and TRBJ2-3, with D possibly being TRBD1 (6 bases). CDR3 length: 14 residues. Germline V gene lookup returns CDR1 SGHTA and CDR2 FQGNSA. Trimming stripped 6 bases from V and 3 bases from J, with 13 bases between. CDR3: CASSPGHHTDTQYF. The CDR3 DNA reads TGTGCCAGCAGTCCGGGACATCATACAGATACGCAGTATTTT. Drawing the rest from reference TRBV7-2 and TRBJ2-3, the complete variable domain is GAGVSQSPSNKVTEKGKDVELRCDPISGHTALYWYRQSLGQGLEFLIYFQGNSAPDKSGLPSDRFSAERTGGSVSTLTIQRTQQEDSAVYLCASSPGHHTDTQYFGPGTRLTVL.

The rearrangement uses TRBV2 and TRBJ1-6; D gene unclear. Germline lookup yields CDR1 SNHLY and CDR2 FYNNEI. The CDR3 loop spans 12 amino acids. V lost 3 bases to trimming and J lost 8 bases, with 5 bases between them. The CDR3 loop is CASSDLYSPLHF. For the CDR3, the DNA is TGTGCCAGCAGTGATCTTTATTCACCCCTCCACTTT.

This chain connects TRBV2 to TRBJ1-2; the match to TRBD1 covers 10 bases. Germline lookup yields CDR1 SNHLY and CDR2 FYNNEI. Trimming took 5 bases from V and 8 from J; bases not matched to a gene: 8. This CDR3 spans 14 amino acids. CDR3 sequence (DNA): TGTGCCAGCAGTCGAGACAGGGGGCAAGGCGGCTACACCTTC. It specifies CASSRDRGQGGYTF.

The genes are TRBV10-3 and TRBJ1-2; TRBD1 agrees at 7 bases. Trimming took 6 bases from V and 7 from J; bases not matched to a gene: 8. This CDR3 has 13 amino acids. The germline V gene has CDR1 ENHRY and CDR2 SYGVKD. CDR3: CAISGQDFFGYTF. The CDR3 coding sequence is TGTGCCATCAGCGGACAGGACTTTTTTGGCTACACCTTC.

The genes are TRBV6-5 and TRBJ2-5; D not certain. This CDR3 region has 12 residues. V dropped 6 bases and J dropped 5 bases, with 10 bases sitting between them. In germline, CDR1 is MNHEY, CDR2 SVGAGI. The CDR3 here is CASRRPRETQYF. CDR3 in DNA: TGTGCCAGCAGACGACCTAGGGAGACCCAGTACTTC.

The rearrangement links TRBV19 to TRBJ1-1; D unresolved. The germline gives CDR1 LNHDA, CDR2 SQIVND (reference sequence). The CDR3 loop spans 13 amino acids. Trimming took off 3 bases at V and 3 bases at J, with 8 bases between the two ends. CDR3 DNA sequence: TGTGCCAGTAGTATGGCTAGTCACACTGAAGCTTTCTTT. It translates to CASSMASHTEAFF.

V gene TRBV7-9 combines with J gene TRBJ2-1, with D unresolved. This CDR3 has 12 residues. Deletions cut 4 bases from V and 10 bases from J, with 11 bases between. The germline CDR1 and CDR2 sequences are SEHNR and FQNEAQ (reference sequence). The CDR3 is CASSSQLPEQFF. The CDR3 region has the DNA TGTGCCAGCAGCTCACAGCTGCCCGAGCAGTTCTTC.

The chain joins TRBV27 to TRBJ2-3; 16 bases align to TRBD2. The V and J ends lost 6 bases and 2 bases, in that order; junction bases with no gene match: 11. CDR1 and CDR2 from the germline V gene are MNHEY and SMNVEV (reference sequence). This CDR3 has 19 residues. The CDR3 bases are TGTGCCAGCAGGGGCCCCTCGGGACTAGCGGGAGGGCCCACAGATACGCAGTATTTT. Encoded protein: CASRGPSGLAGGPTDTQYF.

CDR3 in amino acids: CASSLNGGSGTYEQYF. The CDR3 nucleotides read TGTGCCAGCAGCTTAAATGGGGGTAGCGGAACCTACGAGCAGTACTTC. The chain joins TRBV7-2 to TRBJ2-7; TRBD2 might be the D (6 bases). The ends were cut back, 2 bases at V and 2 bases at J, with 16 bases in the middle. Germline V CDR1 and CDR2: SGHTA, FQGNSA. The CDR3 is made up of 16 amino acids.

The chain is built from TRBV9 and TRBJ1-2; 9 bases are a match to TRBD1. The CDR3 runs 16 residues. V was pared by 3 bases and J by 4 bases, with 10 bases of the junction left unmatched. CDR1 SGDLS and CDR2 YYNGEE come from the germline V gene. The CDR3 loop is CASSADYRGHFYGYTF. For the CDR3, the DNA is TGTGCCAGCAGCGCCGACTACAGGGGGCATTTCTATGGCTACACCTTC.

The rearrangement uses TRBV6-5 and TRBJ2-1; D ambiguous. The germline V gene has CDR1 MNHEY and CDR2 SVGAGI. The CDR3 runs 13 residues. Trimming removed 4 bases from V and 7 bases from J, with 11 bases in between. DNA of the CDR3: TGTGCCAGCAGTTCCCAGACTGAAAATGAGCAGTTCTTC. Encoded protein: CASSSQTENEQFF.

V usage is TRBV12-3 or TRBV12-4 and J usage is TRBJ1-3, with D maybe TRBD1 (6 bases). V lost 5 bases to trimming and J lost 9 bases, with 14 bases between them. This CDR3 contains 13 residues. The CDR3 bases are TGTGCCAGCAGTACGGGAACAGGGCGCACCATATATTTT. Translating it yields CASSTGTGRTIYF.

V gene TRBV18 combines with J gene TRBJ1-3, with a possible D match to TRBD1 (5 bases). Germline CDR1 is KGHSH and CDR2 is LQKENI. V dropped 3 bases and J dropped 0 bases, with 12 bases sitting between them. The CDR3 is 16 amino acids. The CDR3 nucleotides read TGTGCCAGCTCACCCAGGGCCACCACCTCTGGAAACACCATATATTTT. It encodes CASSPRATTSGNTIYF.

This chain links TRBV28 with TRBJ2-7; TRBD1 is a possible D gene (6 bases). CDR1 is MDHEN and CDR2 is SYDVKM in the germline V gene. The germline V and J ends were trimmed by 9 bases and 2 bases, with 17 bases remaining between them. CDR3 length: 14 amino acids. This CDR3 reads CASIRGHRAYEQYF. DNA for the CDR3: TGTGCCAGTATTAGGGGACACAGAGCCTACGAGCAGTACTTC.

The rearrangement links TRBV7-8 to TRBJ2-7, with D possibly TRBD2 on 7 matching bases. This CDR3 is built from 18 residues. The V gene lost 5 bases and the J gene lost 0 bases, with 23 bases spanning the gap. CDR1 is SGHVS, CDR2 FQNEAQ, per germline. The CDR3 nucleotides read TGTGCCAGCAGCCGAGGGAGTGGAGGGGGGGGCTTCTCCTACGAGCAGTACTTC. Translated, it gives CASSRGSGGGGFSYEQYF.

This clone appeared many times. The V and J genes are TRBV7-2 and TRBJ2-7; 7 positions agree with TRBD2. V lost 4 bases to trimming and J lost 3 bases; unmatched junction nucleotides: 3. Germline CDR1 reads SGHTA; CDR2 reads FQGNSA. CDR3 length: 13 amino acids. For the CDR3, the DNA is TGTGCCAGCAGCTGGGACTACCTCTACGAGCAGTACTTC. Translating it yields CASSWDYLYEQYF. The variable domain in full, with the rest retrieved from reference TRBV7-2 and TRBJ2-7, is GAGVSQSPSNKVTEKGKDVELRCDPISGHTALYWYRQSLGQGLEFLIYFQGNSAPDKSGLPSDRFSAERTGGSVSTLTIQRTQQEDSAVYLCASSWDYLYEQYFGPGTRLTVT.

This clone has a single count. V and J are TRBV7-2 and TRBJ2-2; D may be TRBD2 (5 bases). This CDR3 spans 15 amino acids. Germline CDR1 and CDR2: SGHTA and FQGNSA. V lost 2 bases to trimming and J lost 3 bases, with 10 bases between them. CDR3 region: CASSLREGYTGELFF. The CDR3 DNA sequence: TGTGCCAGCAGCTTACGGGAAGGGTACACCGGGGAGCTGTTTTTT. The full variable domain, with the rest looked up from reference TRBV7-2 and TRBJ2-2, is GAGVSQSPSNKVTEKGKDVELRCDPISGHTALYWYRQSLGQGLEFLIYFQGNSAPDKSGLPSDRFSAERTGGSVSTLTIQRTQQEDSAVYLCASSLREGYTGELFFGEGSRLTVL.

The chain has TRBV5-4 and TRBJ2-2; 9 nucleotides line up with TRBD1. The CDR3 runs 16 residues. J gave up 4 bases and V 1 base, and 5 bases lay outside the gene matches. Germline V gene lookup returns CDR1 SGHNT and CDR2 YYREEE (reference sequence). The CDR3 spells CASSLRTGDPTGELFF. For the CDR3, the DNA is TGTGCCAGCAGCTTGCGGACAGGGGATCCCACCGGGGAGCTGTTTTTT.